This T cell receptor (beta chain) was identified during a study of T cell repertoires in aging, cancer and after chemotherapy. Background on the study: Healthy donor repertoires were recorded over several months to years and showed clear clonal overlap.

TCR beta rearrangements were amplified from peripheral blood genomic DNA. Turning to this clonotype: No antigen is known for it.

With 2 bases removed from V and 0 bases from J, the gap between germline ends came to 20 bases. CDR3 size: 19 residues. Overall study findings and caveats: The repertoire data cannot show anything about immunological memory following chemotherapy. Compared with age-matched healthy donors, untreated hematological or solid cancer patients showed higher blood TCR clonality.

Multiplex touch-down PCR with TRB-A/B primers amplified rearranged V-D-J TRB sequences. TCRdb used MiXCR to reprocess the multiplex PCR reads, holding one entry per CDR3 protein. The data contain around 12,000 distinct CDR3 sequences, about 20% of them singletons. Sequences were obtained from blood. The rearrangement joins TRBV12-3 or TRBV12-4 to TRBJ2-1; either TRBD1 or TRBD2 may supply D (5 bases each). This clonotype originated in a human donor in good health. CDR3 residues: CASSLTAWDAGLSYNEQFF. CDR3 coding DNA: TGTGCCAGCAGTTTAACAGCGTGGGACGCAGGCCTCTCCTACAATGAGCAGTTCTTC.